This T cell receptor (beta chain) was profiled in a study of T cell changes during pregnancy in multiple sclerosis. Germline CDR1 is KGHSH and CDR2 is LQKENI. There are 15 residues in the CDR3. With 6 bases clipped from V and 7 bases from J, the junction kept 11 bases outside the gene matches. Only in-frame clones appear in the TCRdb table, and some are missing; sequencing was by immunoSEQ multiplex PCR. The sample shows 58,000 or so clones, around 92% of them seen only once. This receptor was identified in a female donor with multiple sclerosis, enrolled in a pregnancy study. The sample consisted of peripheral blood, taken in the first trimester of pregnancy. J is TRBJ1-4 and V is TRBV18; 7 bases map to TRBD1. In DNA form, the CDR3 reads TGTGCCAGCTCTCTCAAGACAGGGAGTCGTGAAAAACTGTTTTTT. Protein: CASSLKTGSREKLFF.